This is a list of T cell receptor beta chains from one sample in a study of cytomegalovirus exposure and HLA in healthy donors. The data were produced by immunoSEQ multiplex PCR, yet TCRdb's version contains in-frame clones alone and is incomplete. The repertoire consists of roughly 110,000 clones, with approximately 80% occurring once and the leading ten covering 20% to 25%. Sequencing used PBMCs. These receptor sequences come from a man aged 25-45 years in good health and CMV-seropositive. Both conserved end residues are part of each CDR3. A D gene is named only where the DNA matches it firmly. Rows may omit the clone size; those that give it use once, few, many or a size class.

NA TRBJ2-3 TRBV30 TRBD1 TGTGCCTGGAGTGTATCAGGGGGCTTCACAGATACGCAGTATTTT CAWSVSGGFTDTQYF
NA TRBJ1-2 TRBV18 NA TGTGCCAGCTCAGAGAGGTACTATGGCTACACCTTC CASSERYYGYTF
NA TRBJ1-1 TRBV14 TRBD1 TGTGCCAGCAGCCATCCAGGGGGAACAGGGGGCCCTGAAGCTTTCTTT CASSHPGGTGGPEAFF
NA TRBJ2-3 TRBV18 NA TGTGCCAGCTCACCACCGTGGCTCCCATCGGAGGCTACGCAGTATTTT CASSPPWLPSEATQYF
NA TRBJ2-2 TRBV30 NA TGTGCCTGGAGTGGCAGGGGCGCCGGGGAGCTGTTTTTT CAWSGRGAGELFF
NA TRBJ1-2 TRBV5-4 NA TGTGCCAGCAGCCCGGATAAGGACAGAAACTATGGCTACACCTTC CASSPDKDRNYGYTF
NA TRBJ2-1 TRBV5-1 TRBD2 TGCGCCAGCAGCGAGGAGGGAGGGTACGGTGAGCAGTTCTTC CASSEEGGYGEQFF
NA TRBJ1-1 TRBV19 TRBD1 TGTGCCAGTAGTATGGGACAGGGGGCGTTTAGATTCTCCACTGAAGCTTTCTTT CASSMGQGAFRFSTEAFF
NA TRBJ1-1 TRBV14 TRBD1 TGTGCCAGCAGCCCGAGTCTGGGGCAGGGGGAAATGGAAGCTTTCTTT CASSPSLGQGEMEAFF
NA TRBJ1-1 TRBV29-1 NA TGCATCGCAACAGGGAACACTGAAGCTTTCTTT CIATGNTEAFF
NA TRBJ1-1 TRBV18 NA TGTGCCAGCTCAAAAGGCGGGTTAAATGAAGCTTTCTTT CASSKGGLNEAFF
few TRBJ2-3 TRBV6-5 TRBD1 TGTGCCAGCAGTTACTCGACAGGGGTCGGCACAGATACGCAGTATTTT CASSYSTGVGTDTQYF
NA TRBJ1-2 TRBV2 TRBD1 TGTGCCAGCAAACGGACAGGGACGATTAACTATGGCTACACCTTC CASKRTGTINYGYTF
NA TRBJ1-1 TRBV5-1 NA TGCGCCAGCAGCTTGAGTCGGGGGGCCGGAGCTTTCTTT CASSLSRGAGAFF
NA TRBJ1-2 TRBV30 NA TGTGCAACCACGCAACAACAGGACGACTATGGCTACACCTTC CATTQQQDDYGYTF
NA TRBJ1-1 TRBV5-4 TRBD1 TGTGCCAGCAACATTCTGGGACAGTTGAACACTGAAGCTTTCTTT CASNILGQLNTEAFF
NA TRBJ1-1 TRBV5-6 NA TGTGCCAGCAGCTTGCGAGGGCGCGTAATAGCTTTCTTT CASSLRGRVIAFF
NA TRBJ1-5 TRBV10-1 NA TGCGCCAGCAGGATAGCGAGGCCCCAGCATTTT CASRIARPQHF
NA TRBJ1-2 TRBV11-2 NA TGTGCCAGCAGCTTAGGAGTCGGGATCATCTATGGCTACACCTTC CASSLGVGIIYGYTF
NA TRBJ2-3 TRBV5-1 TRBD2 TGCGCCAGCAGCTTGGAGGATAGCGGAAGCGGGAGAGATACGCAGTATTTT CASSLEDSGSGRDTQYF
NA TRBJ2-1 TRBV2 TRBD2 TGTGCCAGCAGTGCTCCAAAGCGGGGGGGCTCCTACAATGAGCAGTTCTTC CASSAPKRGGSYNEQFF
once TRBJ2-2 TRBV6-5 TRBD2 TGTGCCACCCAGGCTGCGGGAGAGAACACCGGGGAGCTGTTTTTT CATQAAGENTGELFF
few TRBJ1-2 TRBV5-1 NA TGCGCCAGCAACCGCTTTCCTGACGGGAACTATGGCTACACCTTC CASNRFPDGNYGYTF
NA TRBJ1-2 TRBV5-1 NA TGCGCCAGCGCGGACACCCCAACGAGGGGCTACACCTTC CASADTPTRGYTF
NA TRBJ1-5 TRBV30 TRBD1 TGTGCCTGGAGTACCGACAGGGGGCGGAATCAGCCCCAGCATTTT CAWSTDRGRNQPQHF
NA TRBJ2-3 TRBV18 TRBD1 TGTGCCAGCTCACCCGTACTGACAGGGGATGCAGATACGCAGTATTTT CASSPVLTGDADTQYF
NA TRBJ1-6 TRBV5-8 TRBD1 TGTGCCAGCAGTGCTTTTGCCGGGACAGGGTATAATTCACCCCTCCACTTT CASSAFAGTGYNSPLHF
NA TRBJ1-1 TRBV15 NA TGTGCCACCAGCAGAGAACAGAATGGTGAAGCTTTCTTT CATSREQNGEAFF